Sequencing of this T cell receptor (beta chain) was carried out in a study of blood T cell repertoires in COVID-19. Study-wide context: Samples of COVID-19 (acute and convalescent) were obtained from the United States, Italy and Spain. T cells, B-cell-depleted T cells, or PBMCs supplied cDNA or gDNA.

The CDR3 has 13 amino acids. CDR1 and CDR2 (germline): LNHDA, SQIVND (reference sequence). Trimming left V 2 bases short and J 8 bases short, with 9 bases between. In the authors' workflow: Estimated nucleated cell counts came from reference gene primer amplification. The data were produced by immunoSEQ multiplex PCR, yet TCRdb's version contains in-frame clones alone and is incomplete. The DNA gave D and trimming, while V, J and clone size come from that table. The sample consists of fewer than 350,000 clones, 81% of them appearing once. The specimen sequenced was peripheral blood. The rearrangement joins TRBV19 to TRBJ1-4; D possibly corresponds to TRBD1 (5 bases). This TCR was sampled from a woman aged 55-69 years with active or convalescent COVID-19. CDR3 coding DNA: TGTGCCAGTAGTATACAGGGTCGGGAAAAACTGTTTTTT. As protein: CASSIQGREKLFF.